The table lists the clone carrying this T cell receptor (beta chain) with a few counts. Its antigen is still unknown. CDR1 is LGHDT and CDR2 is YNNKEL in the germline V gene (reference sequence). The CDR3 runs to 20 residues. Trimming shortened V by 5 bases and J by 0 bases, and 27 bases separated the two germline ends. This specimen comes from a study of T cells after yellow fever vaccination. General study findings and limits: In post-booster samples, most primary-vaccination clones reappeared (just under 97% CD4, roughly 89% CD8). A weaker but faster secondary response was observed, peaking on day 5 versus 15.

TCRdb reprocessed the 5' RACE reads via MiXCR and lists one record per CDR3 protein. This table has under 250,000 distinct CDR3 sequences, 6.9% appearing once. The specimen comprised CD4+ T cells sorted from PBMCs, sampled 15 days after the yellow fever booster vaccination. The chain is built from TRBV3-1 and TRBJ2-3, with D maybe TRBD2 (6 bases). This receptor was taken from a young man who received the YFV17D yellow fever vaccine. The CDR3 protein is CASSSKSGGAAASSTDTQYF. In nucleotides, the CDR3 is TGTGCCAGCAGCTCCAAAAGTGGAGGGGCGGCGGCCTCTAGCACAGATACGCAGTATTTT.